The 31 T cell receptor beta chains reported below all come from one sample, sequenced in a study of chronic HIV infection and antiretroviral therapy. TCRdb re-analysed the 5' RACE reads in MiXCR, keeping a single row per CDR3 protein. The repertoire holds about 48,000 distinct CDR3 sequences, with 15% to 20% as singletons. The material sequenced was peripheral blood. These receptors all stem from an adult who had HIV and had not received antiretroviral therapy, or was an uninfected healthy control (not recorded which).

The V call is TRBV7-8, the J call TRBJ2-7; D might be TRBD1 (5 bases). Germline V gene data show CDR1 as SGHVS and CDR2 as FQNEAQ. Trimming stripped 6 bases from V and 3 bases from J, with 12 bases between. The CDR3 length is 13 residues. This CDR3 is CASRAPGFYEQYF. The CDR3 bases are TGTGCCAGCAGGGCCCCAGGGTTCTACGAGCAGTACTTC.

This chain links TRBV2 with TRBJ2-7, with 10 bases matching TRBD1. With 7 bases clipped from V and 3 bases from J, the junction kept 12 bases outside the gene matches. CDR1 is SNHLY and CDR2 is FYNNEI in the germline V gene. CDR3 length: 16 amino acids. The CDR3 nucleotides are TGTGCCAGCACCCCTGATACCGGGACAGGGGTCTACGAGCAGTACTTC. Protein product: CASTPDTGTGVYEQYF.

The chain carries TRBV20-1 and TRBJ2-7, with no clear D. With 7 bases removed from V and 0 bases from J, the gap between germline ends came to 16 bases. CDR1 is DFQATT, CDR2 SNEGSKA, per germline (reference sequence). This CDR3 is 14 amino acids long. CDR3 residues: CSVARQASSYEQYF. CDR3 nucleotide sequence: TGCAGTGTGGCGCGGCAGGCGAGCTCCTACGAGCAGTACTTC.

In regard to this clonotype: One end of the junction varies from germline; a read error may be responsible. V gene TRBV28 combines with J gene TRBJ2-1; 7 positions match TRBD2. The germline CDR1 and CDR2 sequences are MDHEN and SYDVKM. This CDR3 has 12 amino acids. CDR3 amino acids: CASSLSLAEQEF. The CDR3 coding sequence is TGTGCCAGCAGTTTATCCCTAGCGGAGCAGGAATTC.

This clonotype was seen once. V is TRBV6-5 and J is TRBJ1-5, with 10 bases fitting TRBD1. V lost 6 bases to trimming and J lost 2 bases; unmatched junction nucleotides: 4. Germline V lookup: CDR1 MNHEY, CDR2 SVGAGI. The CDR3 covers 15 residues. The DNA of the CDR3 is TGTGCCAGCAGGAAAGGGACAGGGGGCAATCAGCCCCAGCATTTT. Translated, it gives CASRKGTGGNQPQHF.

This clonotype was seen only a few times. The chain combines TRBV9 with TRBJ2-1; TRBD2 matches 9 bases. The germline gives CDR1 SGDLS, CDR2 YYNGEE. The CDR3 has 15 residues. Germline trimming cut 4 bases from V and 3 bases from J; bases unmatched to any gene: 5. The CDR3 sequence is CASSPRLAVYNEQFF. In DNA form, the CDR3 reads TGTGCCAGCAGCCCCCGACTAGCGGTCTACAATGAGCAGTTCTTC.

This chain connects TRBV6-5 to TRBJ2-7; 8 bases are a match to TRBD1. The CDR3 consists of 14 residues. The trim removed 0 bases at V and 6 bases at J, leaving 4 bases unmatched. CDR1 is MNHEY and CDR2 is SVGAGI in the germline V gene. The CDR3 region has the DNA TGTGCCAGCAGTTACTCGAGCAGGGGGCGCGAGCAGTACTTC. Its protein product is CASSYSSRGREQYF.

The chain uses TRBV29-1 and TRBJ2-3; D uncertain. This CDR3 comprises 13 residues. Germline loops: CDR1 SQVTM, CDR2 ANQGSEA. Trimming shortened V by 8 bases and J by 5 bases, and 17 bases separated the two germline ends. Here the CDR3 DNA reads TGCAGCTACCTTGGGGTTCCTTTAGATACGCAGTATTTT. This gives the protein CSYLGVPLDTQYF.

This clonotype was found a few times. The J gene is TRBJ1-1, the V gene TRBV10-2; the match to TRBD1 covers 9 bases. V lost 1 base and J lost 1; bases outside the gene matches: 1. CDR3 length equals 15 residues. The germline V gene has CDR1 WSHSY and CDR2 SAAADI. The CDR3 loop is CASSEWGQGNTEAFF. CDR3 DNA: TGCGCCAGCAGTGAGTGGGGACAGGGGAACACTGAAGCTTTCTTT.

This clonotype was recorded a few times. This sequence joins TRBV29-1 and TRBJ1-1, with D unresolved. The CDR3 extends over 14 amino acids. Germline CDR1 reads SQVTM; CDR2 reads ANQGSEA. Trimming pared 5 bases from V and 1 base from J, leaving 14 bases between. DNA for the CDR3: TGCAGCGTTAACGGGAATAGGGCGAACACTGAAGCTTTCTTT. Protein product: CSVNGNRANTEAFF.

Only a few counts were recorded for this clonotype. The J gene is TRBJ2-5, the V gene TRBV3-1; 14 bases line up with TRBD2. The CDR3 totals 18 residues. Trimming at V came to 2 bases and at J to 7 bases, leaving 12 bases not matched to a gene. CDR1 is LGHDT, CDR2 YNNKEL, per germline (reference sequence). This chain's CDR3 is CASSQPQTSGRAGGTQYF. DNA of the CDR3: TGTGCCAGCAGCCAACCGCAGACTAGCGGGAGGGCAGGTGGGACCCAGTACTTC.

This clonotype was observed a handful of times. The gene calls are TRBV29-1 and TRBJ2-3; 9 positions agree with TRBD1. The germline V gene has CDR1 SQVTM and CDR2 ANQGSEA. The V segment lost 3 bases and the J segment 3 bases; nucleotides outside the gene matches: 10. The CDR3 length is 16 residues. The CDR3 DNA follows: TGCAGCGTTGAGGGGGGACAGGGCCGGAGAACAGATACGCAGTATTTT. It yields the protein CSVEGGQGRRTDTQYF.

The chain is built from TRBV28 and TRBJ2-7; a weak D match, TRBD2 (6 bases). This CDR3 region has 12 residues. Trimming shortened V by 7 bases and J by 11 bases, and 18 bases separated the two germline ends. Germline V lookup: CDR1 MDHEN, CDR2 SYDVKM. The CDR3 nucleotides are TGTGCCAGCACTCTGCCCGGCCGCGGGGAGTACTTC. As protein: CASTLPGRGEYF.

This chain connects TRBV2 to TRBJ1-2, with D possibly TRBD1 on 5 matching bases. Per germline, CDR1 SNHLY and CDR2 FYNNEI. Trimming left V 0 bases short and J 5 bases short, with 13 bases between. This CDR3 spans 15 amino acids. The CDR3 protein is CASSEANTGYYGYTF. The CDR3 DNA follows: TGTGCCAGCAGTGAAGCAAATACAGGTTATTATGGCTACACCTTC.

The chain uses TRBV28 and TRBJ2-3; 7 bases are shared with TRBD2. Germline V gene lookup returns CDR1 MDHEN and CDR2 SYDVKM. This CDR3 is 18 amino acids long. The V gene end was trimmed by 5 bases and the J gene end by 9 bases; junction bases not matched to a gene: 23. The chain's CDR3 is CASSASLGRGRGVGTQYF. Here the CDR3 DNA reads TGTGCCAGCAGTGCGAGCCTAGGGCGCGGGAGAGGCGTGGGGACGCAGTATTTT.

The chain is built from TRBV27 and TRBJ2-5, with 9 bases fitting TRBD2. Germline lookup yields CDR1 MNHEY and CDR2 SMNVEV (reference sequence). The CDR3 extends over 15 amino acids. V lost 5 bases, J lost 5 bases, and 9 bases stayed unmatched. The CDR3 DNA reads TGTGCCAGCAGTCCTATAGCGGGAGTATGGGAGACCCAGTACTTC. Its protein product is CASSPIAGVWETQYF.

This clonotype came up many times. This sequence joins TRBV4-2 and TRBJ1-2; TRBD1 matches at 7 bases. Germline values: CDR1 LGHNA, CDR2 YNFKEQ. CDR3 size: 14 residues. With 0 bases clipped from V and 5 bases from J, the junction kept 3 bases outside the gene matches. CDR3 nucleotide sequence: TGTGCCAGCAGCCAAGATGGACAGGATTATGGCTACACCTTC. It yields the protein CASSQDGQDYGYTF.

V is TRBV3-1 and J is TRBJ2-1; unclear D gene. The germline CDR1 and CDR2 sequences are LGHDT and YNNKEL (reference sequence). Trimming shortened V by 4 bases and J by 10 bases, and 11 bases separated the two germline ends. This CDR3 comprises 12 residues. This chain's CDR3 is CASSPVDNEQFF. For the CDR3, the DNA is TGTGCCAGCAGCCCCGTGGATAACGAGCAGTTCTTC.

The rearrangement links TRBV6-2 or TRBV6-3 to TRBJ2-7; TRBD2 agrees at 14 bases. The J segment lost 4 bases and the V segment lost 6 bases, leaving 2 bases of the junction unmatched. The CDR3 loop spans 14 amino acids. From germline, CDR1 is MNHEY and CDR2 SVGEGT. In DNA, the CDR3 is TGTGCCAGCAGGGGACTAGCGGGAGTGTACGAGCAGTACTTC. It encodes CASRGLAGVYEQYF.

This clonotype was seen ten or more times. The V call is TRBV6-5, the J call TRBJ1-5, with 10 positions matching TRBD1. The CDR3 has 15 residues. Trimming at V came to 2 bases and at J to 2 bases, leaving 0 bases not matched to a gene. Germline CDR1 and CDR2: MNHEY and SVGAGI. The CDR3 here is CASSYGTGGNQPQHF. CDR3 sequence (DNA): TGTGCCAGCAGTTACGGGACAGGGGGCAATCAGCCCCAGCATTTT.

CDR3 region: CASTLAGTQYF. The CDR3 DNA is TGTGCCAGTACCCTAGCCGGTACGCAGTATTTT. This chain connects TRBV19 to TRBJ2-3, with D perhaps matching TRBD2 (5 bases). CDR1 LNHDA and CDR2 SQIVND come from the germline V gene (reference sequence). The CDR3 is made up of 11 amino acids. V gave up 7 bases and J gave up 8 bases, with 10 bases separating them.

The chain recombines TRBV7-3 with TRBJ1-1; TRBD1 aligns across 8 bases. The germline gives CDR1 SGHTA, CDR2 FQGTGA. CDR3 length: 14 residues. V dropped 4 bases and J dropped 7; count of bases not matched to a gene: 8. CDR3: CASSSGQGRDEAFF. CDR3 nucleotide sequence: TGTGCCAGCAGCTCCGGACAGGGTCGTGATGAAGCTTTCTTT.

There are many counts of this clonotype. The chain employs TRBV28 and TRBJ1-4, with D unclear. The V gene's germline CDR1 is MDHEN and CDR2 SYDVKM. V shed 6 bases and J shed 4 bases, with 12 bases lying between them. The CDR3 covers 14 residues. The CDR3 DNA follows: TGTGCCAGCAGAAGAAGACAAATTAATGAAAAACTGTTTTTT. This codes for CASRRRQINEKLFF.

This clonotype has a handful of counts. This CDR3 is CASSPPGTSGRHEQFF. CDR3 nucleotide sequence: TGTGCCAGCAGCCCTCCCGGGACTAGCGGGAGGCATGAGCAGTTCTTC. The chain combines TRBV28 with TRBJ2-1; 15 bases match TRBD2. The V gene's germline CDR1 is MDHEN and CDR2 SYDVKM. The CDR3 covers 16 residues. V was pared by 6 bases and J by 8 bases, with 8 bases of the junction left unmatched.

The V and J genes are TRBV3-1 and TRBJ2-7; TRBD1 or TRBD2 may be the D gene (5 bases each). Between the trimmed V and J ends, which lost 7 bases and 6 bases, there was a span of 16 bases. This CDR3 has 13 amino acids. Per germline, CDR1 LGHDT and CDR2 YNNKEL (reference sequence). The CDR3 here is CASTWDLGAEQYF. The DNA for the CDR3 is TGTGCCAGCACCTGGGACCTGGGCGCCGAGCAGTACTTC.

This clonotype has a count of ten or more. The DNA for the CDR3 is TGTGCCAGCATCGGGACCGCGGGACTAGACGGGCTGTTTTTT. Translated: CASIGTAGLDGLFF. This sequence joins TRBV2 and TRBJ2-2; 8 positions agree with TRBD2. This CDR3 region has 14 residues. V trimming: 7 bases; J trimming: 13 bases; junction bases outside the gene matches: 14. Germline-derived CDR1 and CDR2 are SNHLY and FYNNEI.

This chain links TRBV20-1 with TRBJ2-7; no firm D call. V gave up 3 bases and J gave up 6 bases, with 12 bases separating them. The CDR3 is made up of 12 amino acids. CDR1 is DFQATT, CDR2 SNEGSKA, per germline (reference sequence). CDR3 in DNA: TGCAGTGCTAGTAGGGAAGGGCGCGAGCAGTACTTC. Encoded protein: CSASREGREQYF.

This clonotype showed up just a few times. The chain carries TRBV12-3 or TRBV12-4 and TRBJ2-3; 11 nucleotides align to TRBD2. The V segment lost 5 bases and the J segment 5 bases; nucleotides outside the gene matches: 24. The CDR3 runs to 21 residues. DNA of the CDR3: TGTGCCAGCAGTCAGGGGAATGCGGGGACTAGCGGTCACGTAAGGAGAGATACGCAGTATTTT. Amino acids: CASSQGNAGTSGHVRRDTQYF.

This clonotype was seen a handful of times. The genes are TRBV10-3 and TRBJ2-3; TRBD2 agrees at 7 bases. CDR3 length: 14 residues. CDR1 and CDR2 from the germline V gene are ENHRY and SYGVKD. The junction had 8 bases not matched to a gene; V was cut back by 5 bases and J by 6 bases. The CDR3 bases are TGTGCCATCAGTTATACTAGCGTCACTGATACGCAGTATTTT. It codes for CAISYTSVTDTQYF.

The rearrangement uses TRBV29-1 and TRBJ2-5; either TRBD1 or TRBD2 may supply D (5 bases each). Deletions cut 4 bases from V and 0 bases from J, with 15 bases between. The CDR3 consists of 15 residues. Germline V gives CDR1 SQVTM, CDR2 ANQGSEA. Written as DNA, the CDR3 is TGCAGCGTTGTCTTGAGGGGAGTCTACCAAGAGACCCAGTACTTC. Its protein is CSVVLRGVYQETQYF.

DNA of the CDR3: TGTGCCAGCAGCCAAGATTTACTAGCGGGAGGTAATGAGCAGTTCTTC. Amino acid sequence: CASSQDLLAGGNEQFF. The chain couples TRBV4-2 to TRBJ2-1, with 12 bases identical to TRBD2. The germline V gene encodes CDR1 LGHNA and CDR2 YNFKEQ. This CDR3 is built from 16 residues. J lost 7 bases, V lost 0 bases, and 4 bases had no gene match.